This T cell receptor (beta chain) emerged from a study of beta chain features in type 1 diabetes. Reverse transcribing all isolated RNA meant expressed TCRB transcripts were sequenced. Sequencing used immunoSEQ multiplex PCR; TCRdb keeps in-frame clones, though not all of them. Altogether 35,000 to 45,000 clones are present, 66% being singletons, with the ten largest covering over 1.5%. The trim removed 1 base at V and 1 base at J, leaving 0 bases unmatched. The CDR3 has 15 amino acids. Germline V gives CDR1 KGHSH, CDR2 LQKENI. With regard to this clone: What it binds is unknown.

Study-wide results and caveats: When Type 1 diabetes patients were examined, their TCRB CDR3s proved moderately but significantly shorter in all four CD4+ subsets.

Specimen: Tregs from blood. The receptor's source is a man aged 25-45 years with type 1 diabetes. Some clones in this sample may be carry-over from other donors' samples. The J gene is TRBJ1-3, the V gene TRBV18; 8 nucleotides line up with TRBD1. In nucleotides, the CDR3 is TGTGCCAGCTCACCACGACAGGGGTCTGGAAACACCATATATTTT. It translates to CASSPRQGSGNTIYF.